Below are 25 T cell receptor beta chains sequenced from a single sample in a study of blood T cell repertoires in COVID-19. Clones were sequenced by immunoSEQ multiplex PCR, and TCRdb holds only the in-frame ones, with some missing. The sample has approximately 150,000 clones, around 83% seen once. The specimen was peripheral blood. These receptors were collected from a woman aged 45-65 years with COVID-19, enrolled during active disease.

In this sample, this clone turned up once. This chain connects TRBV28 to TRBJ1-2; 7 bases agree with TRBD1. V lost 5 bases, J lost 4 bases, and 10 bases stayed unmatched. The germline CDR1 and CDR2 sequences are MDHEN and SYDVKM. The CDR3 loop spans 15 amino acids. The CDR3 protein is CASSPETGPRYGYTF. CDR3 DNA sequence: TGTGCCAGCAGTCCAGAGACAGGGCCCCGCTATGGCTACACCTTC.

V gene TRBV9 combines with J gene TRBJ1-2, with 7 bases fitting TRBD1. CDR1 and CDR2 (germline): SGDLS, YYNGEE. The CDR3 covers 15 residues. The V segment lost 3 bases and the J segment 7 bases; nucleotides outside the gene matches: 12. The CDR3, as DNA: TGTGCCAGCAGCGCCTGGACAGGACCTGAGGGTGGCTACACCTTC. It translates to CASSAWTGPEGGYTF.

This clone was counted once. V is TRBV3-1 (or the pseudogene TRBV3-2) and J is TRBJ2-2, with D maybe TRBD2 (6 bases). V was pared by 1 base and J by 1 base, with 7 bases between. Germline values: CDR1 LGHDT, CDR2 YNNKEL (reference sequence). The CDR3 consists of 15 residues. The CDR3 DNA reads TGTGCCAGCAGCCAAGTCGGGGGGAACACCGGGGAGCTGTTTTTT. Its translation: CASSQVGGNTGELFF.

The V call is TRBV9, the J call TRBJ1-3; D is unclear. V lost 3 bases, J lost 0 bases, and 10 bases lay in between. The CDR3 has 15 residues. CDR1 and CDR2 (germline): SGDLS, YYNGEE. This CDR3 is CASSEEGSSGNTIYF. CDR3 DNA sequence: TGTGCCAGCAGCGAAGAGGGCTCCTCTGGAAACACCATATATTTT. Full variable domain (missing parts from reference TRBV9 and TRBJ1-3): DSGVTQTPKHLITATGQRVTLRCSPRSGDLSVYWYQQSLDQGLQFLIQYYNGEERAKGNILERFSAQQFPDLHSELNLSSLELGDSALYFCASSEEGSSGNTIYFGEGSWLTVV.

The chain combines TRBV27 with TRBJ2-2, with 8 bases aligning to TRBD1. J was trimmed by 3 bases and V by 5 bases; bases with no gene match: 11. The CDR3 has 17 amino acids. CDR1 and CDR2 (germline): MNHEY, SMNVEV (reference sequence). CDR3 in amino acids: CASSPFATGVDTGELFF. The CDR3 DNA follows: TGTGCCAGCAGTCCGTTCGCGACAGGGGTGGACACCGGGGAGCTGTTTTTT.

J is TRBJ2-2 and V is TRBV28; TRBD1 matches 7 bases. The CDR3 has 14 amino acids. Germline CDR1 reads MDHEN; CDR2 reads SYDVKM. After removal of 6 bases from V and 3 bases from J, the junction contained 4 bases not matched to a gene. The CDR3 region has the DNA TGTGCCAGCAGCGTGGGACAGCACACCGGGGAGCTGTTTTTT. This codes for CASSVGQHTGELFF.

This chain joins TRBV5-1 and TRBJ1-4; D is ambiguous. Germline lookup yields CDR1 SGHRS and CDR2 YFSETQ. Trimming shortened V by 2 bases and J by 8 bases, and 10 bases separated the two germline ends. CDR3 length equals 13 residues. The CDR3 protein is CASSFLGSEKLFF. The CDR3 DNA reads as TGCGCCAGCAGCTTCCTTGGGAGCGAAAAACTGTTTTTT.

The rearrangement uses TRBV12-5 and TRBJ1-2; 9 positions agree with TRBD1. Germline loops: CDR1 LGHNT, CDR2 FRNRAP. The CDR3 spans 15 residues. The trim removed 2 bases at V and 4 bases at J, leaving 5 bases unmatched. DNA for the CDR3: TGTGCTAGTGGTTTGACGGGACAGGGAGGCTATGGCTACACCTTC. The encoded protein is CASGLTGQGGYGYTF.

The rearrangement uses TRBV5-1 and TRBJ2-1, with TRBD1 as a possible D gene (6 bases). From germline, CDR1 is SGHRS and CDR2 YFSETQ. Trimming shortened V by 4 bases and J by 2 bases, and 13 bases separated the two germline ends. This CDR3 has 15 amino acids. CDR3 protein: CASSVGQNTYNEQFF. The DNA for the CDR3 is TGCGCCAGCAGCGTAGGACAGAATACCTACAATGAGCAGTTCTTC.

The CDR3, as DNA: TGTGCCAGCAGTTTATCTCCCGGACAGGGAAGGAATTCACCCCTCCACTTT. It codes for CASSLSPGQGRNSPLHF. The chain is built from TRBV27 and TRBJ1-6; TRBD1 matches 8 bases. Looked up from germline, CDR1 is MNHEY and CDR2 is SMNVEV (reference sequence). This CDR3 region has 17 residues. The J segment lost 7 bases and the V segment lost 0 bases, leaving 8 bases of the junction unmatched.

The V call is TRBV18, the J call TRBJ2-5; D remains ambiguous. Trimming cost V 0 bases and J 5 bases, with 10 bases left between them. Germline lookup yields CDR1 KGHSH and CDR2 LQKENI. The CDR3 totals 14 residues. The CDR3 coding sequence is TGTGCCAGCTCACCACCGCTGGGCCGGGAGACCCAGTACTTC. Translating it yields CASSPPLGRETQYF.

The chain couples TRBV4-1 to TRBJ2-1, with 11 bases matching TRBD1. V was pared by 3 bases and J by 6 bases, with 4 bases of the junction left unmatched. The CDR3 is 15 residues long. CDR1 MGHRA and CDR2 YSYEKL come from the germline V gene. The CDR3 DNA is TGCGCCAGCAGCCAGACCGGGACAGGGGGCAATGAGCAGTTCTTC. Encoded protein: CASSQTGTGGNEQFF.

This clone was counted between two and nine times. This chain connects TRBV9 to TRBJ2-2; tentative D call: TRBD2 (6 bases). V lost 3 bases and J lost 7, with 10 bases in between. Germline-derived CDR1 and CDR2 are SGDLS and YYNGEE. This CDR3 contains 13 residues. The CDR3 sequence is CASSEGLFGELFF. The CDR3 nucleotides are TGTGCCAGCAGCGAGGGACTTTTCGGGGAGCTGTTTTTT.

The chain uses TRBV2 and TRBJ2-4; D is possibly TRBD2 (5 bases). V lost 2 bases and J lost 3, with 8 bases in between. The CDR3 spans 14 residues. Germline V CDR1 and CDR2: SNHLY, FYNNEI. The CDR3 reads CASSETSNKNIQYF. The CDR3 DNA follows: TGTGCCAGCAGTGAAACTAGTAACAAAAACATTCAGTACTTC.

This sequence joins TRBV5-1 and TRBJ1-2; 9 positions match TRBD1. Germline assignment: CDR1 SGHRS and CDR2 YFSETQ. The length of the CDR3 is 14 residues. Unmatched junction bases numbered 7, after V lost 4 bases and J lost 6 bases. This chain's CDR3 is CASSATGGGDGYTF. CDR3 in DNA: TGCGCCAGCAGCGCCACAGGGGGCGGGGATGGCTACACCTTC.

The rearrangement links TRBV19 to TRBJ2-7, with D perhaps TRBD2 (6 bases). V was clipped by 10 bases and J by 3 bases, with 16 bases between them. Germline assignment: CDR1 LNHDA and CDR2 SQIVND (reference sequence). This CDR3 region has 13 residues. CDR3 nucleotides: TGTGCCACACGGGACTCGACCTACTACGAGCAGTACTTC. Amino acid sequence: CATRDSTYYEQYF.

The gene calls are TRBV7-4 and TRBJ2-5, with TRBD1 matching 8 bases. Germline loops: CDR1 SGHVT, CDR2 SQSDAQ. CDR3 length equals 15 residues. The V segment lost 5 bases and the J segment 2 bases; nucleotides outside the gene matches: 7. Here the CDR3 DNA reads TGTGCCAGCAGCGAACCCCAGGGGGCACAAGAGACCCAGTACTTC. Translation gives CASSEPQGAQETQYF.

CDR3 sequence (DNA): TGTGCCAGCAGCCGACAAGACGGGACACGCAATCAGCCCCAGCATTTT. The encoded protein is CASSRQDGTRNQPQHF. This chain links TRBV11-2 with TRBJ1-5; weak D call: TRBD1 (6 bases). Germline assignment: CDR1 SGHAT and CDR2 FQNNGV. Trimming removed 5 bases at V and 2 bases at J, with 16 bases between. This CDR3 region has 16 residues.

This chain connects TRBV6-5 to TRBJ2-7, with 7 bases fitting TRBD2. The CDR3 is 14 amino acids. Looked up from germline, CDR1 is MNHEY and CDR2 is SVGAGI. Trimming at V came to 7 bases and at J to 4 bases, leaving 10 bases not matched to a gene. CDR3 bases: TGTGCCAGCACCAAACGGGGAGGGCGGTACGAGCAGTACTTC. It specifies CASTKRGGRYEQYF.

V is TRBV7-2 and J is TRBJ1-2; a weak D match, TRBD1 (5 bases). The CDR3 runs 17 residues. The germline V gene encodes CDR1 SGHTA and CDR2 FQGNSA. The V end was cut by 0 bases, the J end by 6 bases, with 20 bases between. The CDR3 DNA is TGTGCCAGCAGCTTAGCGCTAATTTCAGGACATGAGCATGGCTACACCTTC. Translating gives CASSLALISGHEHGYTF.

This clone showed up just a few times. This chain links TRBV11-3 with TRBJ2-7; 11 positions match TRBD2. The CDR3 spans 19 residues. Per the germline V gene, CDR1 is SGHNT and CDR2 is YENEEA. V lost 4 bases to trimming and J lost 1 base; unmatched junction nucleotides: 15. The CDR3 sequence is CASSSHGAGTSGRSYEQYF. The CDR3, as DNA: TGTGCCAGCAGCTCCCATGGGGCCGGGACTAGCGGACGTTCCTACGAGCAGTACTTC.

This clone showed up just once. The V call is TRBV6-5, the J call TRBJ2-3; D possibly corresponds to TRBD1 (6 bases). CDR3 length: 14 residues. Germline loops: CDR1 MNHEY, CDR2 SVGAGI. Between the trimmed V and J ends, which lost 5 bases and 6 bases, there was a span of 15 bases. CDR3 amino acids: CASSTGTTMDTQYF. The CDR3 DNA follows: TGTGCCAGCAGTACAGGGACCACAATGGATACGCAGTATTTT.

This rearrangement joins TRBV14 to TRBJ1-2; D unclear. Germline CDR1 and CDR2: SGHDN and FVKESK. V lost 0 bases, J lost 4 bases, and 15 bases lay in between. This CDR3 is 16 amino acids long. CDR3 in DNA: TGTGCCAGCAGCCAAGATTGGCGGGAGGTAGCCTATGGCTACACCTTC. This codes for CASSQDWREVAYGYTF.

This chain connects TRBV7-2 to TRBJ2-1, with TRBD2 as a possible D gene (5 bases). The CDR3 runs to 14 residues. The ends were cut back, 5 bases at V and 8 bases at J, with 16 bases in the middle. CDR1 is SGHTA and CDR2 is FQGNSA in the germline V gene. CDR3 sequence: CASSEIDGRDEQFF. CDR3 nucleotide sequence: TGTGCCAGCAGCGAAATCGACGGGCGGGATGAGCAGTTCTTC. The complete variable domain, with remaining parts taken from reference TRBV7-2 and TRBJ2-1, reads GAGVSQSPSNKVTEKGKDVELRCDPISGHTALYWYRQSLGQGLEFLIYFQGNSAPDKSGLPSDRFSAERTGGSVSTLTIQRTQQEDSAVYLCASSEIDGRDEQFFGPGTRLTVL.

CDR3 sequence: CASSPYPGTSGGIMDTQYF. The CDR3 DNA sequence: TGTGCCAGCAGCCCATACCCCGGGACTAGCGGGGGGATCATGGATACGCAGTATTTT. The V gene is TRBV7-3, the J gene TRBJ2-3; 15 nucleotides agree with TRBD2. The CDR3 covers 19 residues. Per the germline V gene, CDR1 is SGHTA and CDR2 is FQGTGA. V dropped 5 bases and J dropped 6; count of bases not matched to a gene: 15.